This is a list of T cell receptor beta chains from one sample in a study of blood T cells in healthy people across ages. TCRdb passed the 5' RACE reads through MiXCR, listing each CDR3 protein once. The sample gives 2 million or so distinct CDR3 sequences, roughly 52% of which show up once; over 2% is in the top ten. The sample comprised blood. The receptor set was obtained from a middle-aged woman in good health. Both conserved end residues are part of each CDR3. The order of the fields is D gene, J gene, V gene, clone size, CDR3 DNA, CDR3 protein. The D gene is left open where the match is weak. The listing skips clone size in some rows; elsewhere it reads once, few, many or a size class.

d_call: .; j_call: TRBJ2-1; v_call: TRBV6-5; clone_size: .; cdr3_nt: TGTGCCAGCAGTTACCTGGGGGGGCCTTTGAATGAGCAGTTCTTC; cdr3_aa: CASSYLGGPLNEQFF
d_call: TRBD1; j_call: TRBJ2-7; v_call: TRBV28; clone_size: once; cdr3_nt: TGTGCCAGCAGTTTTTTGGGACAGGGGGCCTACGAGCAGTACTTC; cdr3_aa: CASSFLGQGAYEQYF
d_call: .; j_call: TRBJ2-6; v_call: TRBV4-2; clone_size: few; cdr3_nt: TGTGCCAGCAGCCCTAATGAGAACTCTGGGGCCAACGTCCTGACTTTC; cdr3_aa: CASSPNENSGANVLTF
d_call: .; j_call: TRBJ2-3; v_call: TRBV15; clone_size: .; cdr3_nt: TGTGCCACCAGCAGTCCTAACCGGGGGATAATCACAGATACGCAGTATTTT; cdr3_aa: CATSSPNRGIITDTQYF
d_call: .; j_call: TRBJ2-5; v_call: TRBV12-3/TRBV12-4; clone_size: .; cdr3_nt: TGTGCCAGCAGTATGCGGCCGGGGGAGACCCAGTACTTC; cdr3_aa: CASSMRPGETQYF
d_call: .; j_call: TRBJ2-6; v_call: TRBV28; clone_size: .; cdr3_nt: TGTGCCAGCAGTTTAGATGAAGGGGCTGGGGCCAACGTCCTGACTTTC; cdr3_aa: CASSLDEGAGANVLTF
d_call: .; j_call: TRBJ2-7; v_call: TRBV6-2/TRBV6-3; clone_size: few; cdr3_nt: TGTGCCAGCAGTTACTCCGCGGGGATGACCTACGAGCAGTACTTC; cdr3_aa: CASSYSAGMTYEQYF
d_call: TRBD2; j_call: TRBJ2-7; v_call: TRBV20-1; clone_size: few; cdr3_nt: TGCAGTGCTAGAAGACTAGCGGGGGTGTCCTACGAGCAGTACTTC; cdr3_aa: CSARRLAGVSYEQYF
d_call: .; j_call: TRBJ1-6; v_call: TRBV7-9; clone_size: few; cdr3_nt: TGTGCCAGCAGCTCGAAAATCGGACAGAGTAATTCACCCCTCCACTTT; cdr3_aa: CASSSKIGQSNSPLHF
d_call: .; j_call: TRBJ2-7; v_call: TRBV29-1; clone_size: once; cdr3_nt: TGCAGCGCAAGATCCCCCGGGGCCGGGGAGCAGTACTTC; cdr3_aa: CSARSPGAGEQYF
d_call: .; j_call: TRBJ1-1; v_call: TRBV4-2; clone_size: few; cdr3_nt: TGTGCCAGCAGCCGACGCGAGAACACTGAAGCTTTCTTT; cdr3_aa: CASSRRENTEAFF
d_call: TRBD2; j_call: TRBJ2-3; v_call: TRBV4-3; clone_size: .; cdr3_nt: TGCGCCAGCAGCCAAGTGCGGGCTAGCGGGGGGGCGAATCCAGATACGCAGTATTTT; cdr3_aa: CASSQVRASGGANPDTQYF
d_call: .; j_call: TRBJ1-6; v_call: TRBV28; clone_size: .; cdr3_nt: TGTGCCAGCACAATGGGGATAAGGAATTCACCCCTCCACTTT; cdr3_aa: CASTMGIRNSPLHF
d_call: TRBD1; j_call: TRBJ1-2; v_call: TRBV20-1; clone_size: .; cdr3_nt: TGCAGTGCCACGCCCGGGACAGGAAATCTTTATGGCTACACCTTC; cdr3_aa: CSATPGTGNLYGYTF
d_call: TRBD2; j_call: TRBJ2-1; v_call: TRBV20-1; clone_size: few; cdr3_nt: TGCAGTGGAGAGTTAGCGGGGGATGAGCAGTTCTTC; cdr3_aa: CSGELAGDEQFF
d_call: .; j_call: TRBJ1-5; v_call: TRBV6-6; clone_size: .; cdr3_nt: TGTGCCAGCAGTTACCCGGTAGGGGATCAGCCCCAGCATTTT; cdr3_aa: CASSYPVGDQPQHF
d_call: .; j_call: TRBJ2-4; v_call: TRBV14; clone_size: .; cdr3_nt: TGTGCCAGCAGCCAAGATAGGAGGGGGCCTGAGAACATTCAGTACTTC; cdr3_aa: CASSQDRRGPENIQYF
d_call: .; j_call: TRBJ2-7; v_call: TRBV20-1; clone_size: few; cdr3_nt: TGCAGTGCACCCAGGGAACGCGGCGAGCAGTACTTC; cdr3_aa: CSAPRERGEQYF
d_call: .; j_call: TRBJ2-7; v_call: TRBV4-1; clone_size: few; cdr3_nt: TGCGCCAGCAGCCAAGAGGTGAAATACGAGCAGTACTTC; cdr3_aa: CASSQEVKYEQYF
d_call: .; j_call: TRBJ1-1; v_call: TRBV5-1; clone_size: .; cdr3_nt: TGCGCCAGCAGCCCTTGGGGTAACACTGAAGCTTTCTTT; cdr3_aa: CASSPWGNTEAFF
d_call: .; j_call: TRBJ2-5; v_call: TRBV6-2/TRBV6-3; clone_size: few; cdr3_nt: TGTGCCAGCAGAACCGTTACGATTGCTAGCGCTCCAGAGACCCAGTACTTC; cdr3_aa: CASRTVTIASAPETQYF
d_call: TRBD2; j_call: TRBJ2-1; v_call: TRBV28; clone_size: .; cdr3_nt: TGTGCCAGCAGTTTACCAGCGGGGGCCTCCTACAATGAGCAGTTCTTC; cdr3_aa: CASSLPAGASYNEQFF
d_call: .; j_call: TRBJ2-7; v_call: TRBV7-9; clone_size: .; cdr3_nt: TGTGCCAGCAGCTTAGGAACATACAATGAGCAGTACTTC; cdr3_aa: CASSLGTYNEQYF
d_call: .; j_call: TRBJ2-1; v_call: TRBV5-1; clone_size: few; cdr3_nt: TGCGCCAGCAGCTTGACCCACAATGAGCAGTTCTTC; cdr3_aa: CASSLTHNEQFF
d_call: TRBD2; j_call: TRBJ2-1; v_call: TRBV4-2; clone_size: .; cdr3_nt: TGTGCCAGCAGCCAAGACCCTAGCGGGGAACATTACAATGAGCAGTTCTTC; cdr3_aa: CASSQDPSGEHYNEQFF
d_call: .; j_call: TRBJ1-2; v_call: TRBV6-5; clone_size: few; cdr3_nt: TGTGCCAGCACCGTACTGGGGGCAGGCTATGGCTACACCTTC; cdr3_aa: CASTVLGAGYGYTF
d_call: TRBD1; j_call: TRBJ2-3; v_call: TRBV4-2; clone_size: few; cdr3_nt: TGTGCCAGCAGCCTAACAGGGGCCCCTACAGATACGCAGTATTTT; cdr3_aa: CASSLTGAPTDTQYF
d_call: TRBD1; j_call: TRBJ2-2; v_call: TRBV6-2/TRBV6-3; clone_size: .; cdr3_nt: TGTGCCAGCAGCAACCCAGGGGGCGCGAACACCGGGGAGCTGTTTTTT; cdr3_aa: CASSNPGGANTGELFF
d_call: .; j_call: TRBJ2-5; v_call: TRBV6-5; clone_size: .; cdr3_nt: TGTGCCAGCAGCACTCGACAGGAGCAAGAGACCCAGTACTTC; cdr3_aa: CASSTRQEQETQYF
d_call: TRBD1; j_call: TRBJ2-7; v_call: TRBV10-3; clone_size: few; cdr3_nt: TGTGCCATCAGTGCGACAGGGGACCACGAGCAGTACTTC; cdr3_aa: CAISATGDHEQYF
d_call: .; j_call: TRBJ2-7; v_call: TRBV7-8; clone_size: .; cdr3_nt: TGTGCCAGCAGCTTAGCGCGGGGATTACCATCCTACGAGCAGTACTTC; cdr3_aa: CASSLARGLPSYEQYF
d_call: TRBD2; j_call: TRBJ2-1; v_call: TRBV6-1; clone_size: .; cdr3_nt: TGTGCCAGCGGGGAGGGTGTCAATGAGCAGTTCTTC; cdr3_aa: CASGEGVNEQFF
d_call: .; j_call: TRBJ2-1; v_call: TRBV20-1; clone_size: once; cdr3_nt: TGCAGTGCTAGTAGGAACAACAATGAGCAGTTCTTC; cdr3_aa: CSASRNNNEQFF
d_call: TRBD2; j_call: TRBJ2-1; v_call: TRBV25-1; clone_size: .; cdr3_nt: TGTGCCAGCAGTGGTTTTGGTGCGGGACTGGGCGGGGGTGCGTGGGATGAGCAGTTCTTC; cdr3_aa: CASSGFGAGLGGGAWDEQFF
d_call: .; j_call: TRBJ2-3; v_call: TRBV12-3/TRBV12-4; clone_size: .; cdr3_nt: TGTGCCAGCACCTTCGGGGGGCGGAGCACAGATACGCAGTATTTT; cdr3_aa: CASTFGGRSTDTQYF
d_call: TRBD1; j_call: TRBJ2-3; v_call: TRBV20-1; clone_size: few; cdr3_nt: TGCAGTGCTAGGCTAACGACAGGGGGCACAGATACGCAGTATTTT; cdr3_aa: CSARLTTGGTDTQYF
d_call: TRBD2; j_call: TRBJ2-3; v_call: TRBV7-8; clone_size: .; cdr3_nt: TGTGCCAGCAGCCCTACAGGTTTAGCGGGGGGCCCGCCCCACACAAGTACGCAGTATTTT; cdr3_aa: CASSPTGLAGGPPHTSTQYF
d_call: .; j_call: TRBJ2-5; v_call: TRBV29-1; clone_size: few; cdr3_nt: TGCAGCGGGGATCGGACGCCAGGGGAGACCCAGTACTTC; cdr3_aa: CSGDRTPGETQYF
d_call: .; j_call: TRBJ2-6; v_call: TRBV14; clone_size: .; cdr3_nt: TGTACCAGCAGCCAGGAACAGGGTTCTGGGGCCAACGTCCTGACTTTC; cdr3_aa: CTSSQEQGSGANVLTF
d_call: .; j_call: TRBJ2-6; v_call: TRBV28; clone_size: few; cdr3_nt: TGTGCCAGCAGACAAAGAGCGGTCCCCTCTGGGGCCAACGTCCTGACTTTC; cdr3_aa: CASRQRAVPSGANVLTF
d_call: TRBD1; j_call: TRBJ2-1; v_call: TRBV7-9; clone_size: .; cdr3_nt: TGTGCCAGCAGCCTAGACAGGGGCGGGCAGTTCTTC; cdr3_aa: CASSLDRGGQFF
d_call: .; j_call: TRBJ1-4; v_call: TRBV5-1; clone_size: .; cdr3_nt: TGCGCCAGCAGCTTGTCGGGCGCCGGTGAAAAACTGTTTTTT; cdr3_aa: CASSLSGAGEKLFF
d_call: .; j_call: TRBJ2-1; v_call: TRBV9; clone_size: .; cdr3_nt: TGTGCCAGCAGCCCCCAAAGGAGCTCCTACAATGAGCAGTTCTTC; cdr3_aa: CASSPQRSSYNEQFF
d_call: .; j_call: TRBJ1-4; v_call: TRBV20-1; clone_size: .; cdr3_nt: TGCAGTGCTCAAAGGGCGACTAATGAAAAACTGTTTTTT; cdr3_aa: CSAQRATNEKLFF
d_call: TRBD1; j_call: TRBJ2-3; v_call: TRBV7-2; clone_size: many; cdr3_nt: TGTGCCAGCAGCCAACAGGACAGGGCGGCAGATACGCAGTATTTT; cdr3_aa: CASSQQDRAADTQYF
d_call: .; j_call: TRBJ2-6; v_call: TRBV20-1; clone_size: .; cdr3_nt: TGCAGTGCTAGAGAGGAGGCGCGCGGGGCCAACGTCCTGACTTTC; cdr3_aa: CSAREEARGANVLTF
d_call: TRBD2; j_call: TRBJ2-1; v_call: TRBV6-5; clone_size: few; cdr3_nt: TGTGCCAGCAGTTACTCCCCAGCGGGGACCTACAATGAGCAGTTCTTC; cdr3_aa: CASSYSPAGTYNEQFF
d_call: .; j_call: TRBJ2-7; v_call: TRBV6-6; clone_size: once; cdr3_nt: TGTGCCAGCAGTTACTTTGATCCCGAGGGAGGATACGAGCAGTACTTC; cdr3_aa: CASSYFDPEGGYEQYF
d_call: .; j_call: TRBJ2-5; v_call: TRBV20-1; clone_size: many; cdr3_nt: TGCAGTGCTAGAGATGACGGGCACCAGCAGTACTTC; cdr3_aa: CSARDDGHQQYF
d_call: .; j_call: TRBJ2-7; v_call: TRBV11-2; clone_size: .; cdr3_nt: TGTGCCAGCAGCTCCGACGGGGTGGTCCACGAGCAGTACTTC; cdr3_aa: CASSSDGVVHEQYF
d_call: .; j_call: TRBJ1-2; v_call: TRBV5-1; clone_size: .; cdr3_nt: TGCGCCAGCAGCTTGGTCACAGGGTTGGACTATGGCTACACCTTC; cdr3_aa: CASSLVTGLDYGYTF
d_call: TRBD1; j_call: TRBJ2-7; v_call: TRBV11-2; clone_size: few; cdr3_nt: TGTGCCAGCAGCGGACCGGGACAGAACTATTACGAGCAGTACTTC; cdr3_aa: CASSGPGQNYYEQYF
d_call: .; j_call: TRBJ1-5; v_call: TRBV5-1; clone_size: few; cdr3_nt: TGCGCCAGCAGGATACAGGGAACTAGCAATCAGCCCCAGCATTTT; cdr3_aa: CASRIQGTSNQPQHF
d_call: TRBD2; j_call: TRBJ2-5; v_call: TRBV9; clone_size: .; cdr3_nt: TGTGCCAGCAGCCCGGGACTAGCGGCCCAAGAGACCCAGTACTTC; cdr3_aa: CASSPGLAAQETQYF
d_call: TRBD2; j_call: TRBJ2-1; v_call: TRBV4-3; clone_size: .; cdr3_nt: TGCGCCAGCAGCCAGGGTCCCGGGGGGATATATGAGCAGTTCTTC; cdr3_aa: CASSQGPGGIYEQFF
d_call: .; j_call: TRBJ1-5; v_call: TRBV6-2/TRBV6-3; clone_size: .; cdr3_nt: TGTGCCAGCAGTTCCACGGGTCTCTCTTATCAGCCCCAGCATTTT; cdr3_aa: CASSSTGLSYQPQHF